The clone carrying this TCR beta chain came up many times. Its antigen is not identified. With 2 bases removed from V and 5 bases from J, the gap between germline ends came to 19 bases. The CDR3 sequence is 17 residues long. Germline V lookup: CDR1 LGHDT, CDR2 YNNKEL (reference sequence). The entry originates in a study of CD8 T cells in ankylosing spondylitis. Quantitative 5'-RACE with molecular barcodes produced the TCR beta libraries. TCRdb reprocessed the 5' RACE reads with MiXCR, giving one entry per CDR3 protein. The data contain hundreds of thousands of distinct CDR3 sequences, 12% of them singletons. The study's findings and limits: Among TCR beta sequences, a motif of several highly homologous variants appeared characteristic of ankylosing spondylitis blood. CD8+ disease-linked clones were present at relatively low frequencies in blood. Some motif variants had been reported before (in reactive arthritis synovial fluid and blood). The clones that were linked to disease were reported to be significantly enriched in matched synovial fluid samples from ankylosing spondylitis patients.

Sequenced: blood, either unsorted or a sorted T cell fraction (not recorded which). The TCR comes from a male donor with ankylosing spondylitis. This sequence joins TRBV3-1 and TRBJ2-1; D is unclear. The CDR3 sequence: CASSQRYPDWRDNEQFF. The CDR3 nucleotides read TGTGCCAGCAGCCAAAGGTACCCCGACTGGCGAGACAATGAGCAGTTCTTC.